The present TCR beta chain was sequenced within a study of shared clonotypes between healthy human individuals. Trimming shortened V by 4 bases and J by 8 bases, and 14 bases separated the two germline ends. This CDR3 spans 14 amino acids. Germline-derived CDR1 and CDR2 are SEHNR and FQNEAQ (reference sequence). CD45RO-negative cells were positively selected for CCR7, leaving out terminally differentiated effector memory CD45RA+ cells. Nashville, Tennessee was home to all donors, each a Caucasian adult. Sequencing was performed with immunoSEQ multiplex PCR; in TCRdb, only in-frame clones are kept and a portion is missing. This table holds roughly 2.1 million clones, about 93% found once.

V gene TRBV7-9 combines with J gene TRBJ2-2, with D unclear. The source of this sequence is a man aged 18 to 29 in good health. Some clones in this sample may be carry-over from other donors' samples. The sequencing sample was made of naive CD8+ T cells from PBMCs. The CDR3 loop reads CASSSGQRLGELFF. CDR3 nucleotide sequence: TGTGCCAGCAGCTCCGGTCAGAGATTGGGGGAGCTGTTTTTT.